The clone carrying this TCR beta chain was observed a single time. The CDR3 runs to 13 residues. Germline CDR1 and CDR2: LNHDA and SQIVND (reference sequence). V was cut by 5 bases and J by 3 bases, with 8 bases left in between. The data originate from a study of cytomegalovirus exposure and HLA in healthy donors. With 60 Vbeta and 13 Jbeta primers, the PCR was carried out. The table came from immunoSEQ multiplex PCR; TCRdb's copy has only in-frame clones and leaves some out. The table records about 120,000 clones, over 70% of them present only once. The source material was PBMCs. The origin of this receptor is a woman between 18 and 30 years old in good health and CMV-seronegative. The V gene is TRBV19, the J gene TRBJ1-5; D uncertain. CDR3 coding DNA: TGTGCCAGTAGTGGAGTACTCAATCAGCCCCAGCATTTT. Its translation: CASSGVLNQPQHF.